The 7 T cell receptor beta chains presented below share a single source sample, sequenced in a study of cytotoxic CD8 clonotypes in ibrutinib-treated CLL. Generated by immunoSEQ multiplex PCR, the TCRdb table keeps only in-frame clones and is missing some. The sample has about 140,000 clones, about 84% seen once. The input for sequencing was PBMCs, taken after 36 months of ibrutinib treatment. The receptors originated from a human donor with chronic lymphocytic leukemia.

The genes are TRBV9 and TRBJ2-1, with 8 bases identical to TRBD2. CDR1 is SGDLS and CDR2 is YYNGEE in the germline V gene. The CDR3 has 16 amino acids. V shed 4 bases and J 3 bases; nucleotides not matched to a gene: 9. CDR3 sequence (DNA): TGTGCCAGCAGCCCCACCGCAGCGGGAGACTACAATGAGCAGTTCTTC. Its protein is CASSPTAAGDYNEQFF.

The CDR3 region is CASSYSPTGGVEQYF. In nucleotides, the CDR3 is TGTGCCAGCAGTTACTCACCGACAGGGGGCGTCGAGCAGTACTTC. The chain carries TRBV6-5 and TRBJ2-7; 10 bases agree with TRBD1. CDR3 length: 15 residues. In germline, CDR1 is MNHEY, CDR2 SVGAGI. V trimming: 0 bases; J trimming: 6 bases; junction bases outside the gene matches: 5.

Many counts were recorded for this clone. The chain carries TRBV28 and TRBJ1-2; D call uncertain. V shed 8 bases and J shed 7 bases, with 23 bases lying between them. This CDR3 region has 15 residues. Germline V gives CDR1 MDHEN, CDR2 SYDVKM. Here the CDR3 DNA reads TGTGCCAGCTACTCAACAGTGGTAGGGTGGGGTGGCTACACCTTC. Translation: CASYSTVVGWGGYTF.

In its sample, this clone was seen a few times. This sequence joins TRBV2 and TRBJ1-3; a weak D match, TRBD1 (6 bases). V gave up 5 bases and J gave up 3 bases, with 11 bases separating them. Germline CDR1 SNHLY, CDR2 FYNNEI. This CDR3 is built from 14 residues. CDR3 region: CASSMDSGGNTIYF. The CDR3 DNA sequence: TGTGCCAGCAGTATGGACAGCGGTGGAAACACCATATATTTT.

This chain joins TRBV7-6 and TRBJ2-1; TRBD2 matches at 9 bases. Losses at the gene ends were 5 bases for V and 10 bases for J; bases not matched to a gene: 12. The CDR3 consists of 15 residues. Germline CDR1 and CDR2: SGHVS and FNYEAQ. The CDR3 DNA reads TGTGCCAGCAGCCCCCTAGCGGGGAGGAGGAGGGAGCAGTTCTTC. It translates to CASSPLAGRRREQFF.

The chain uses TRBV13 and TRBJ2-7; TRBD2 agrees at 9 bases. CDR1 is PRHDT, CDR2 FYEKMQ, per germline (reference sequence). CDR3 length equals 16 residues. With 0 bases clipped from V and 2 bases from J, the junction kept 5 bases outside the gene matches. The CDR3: CASSLGAGGFPYEQYF. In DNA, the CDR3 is TGTGCCAGCAGCTTAGGAGCGGGGGGTTTTCCCTACGAGCAGTACTTC.

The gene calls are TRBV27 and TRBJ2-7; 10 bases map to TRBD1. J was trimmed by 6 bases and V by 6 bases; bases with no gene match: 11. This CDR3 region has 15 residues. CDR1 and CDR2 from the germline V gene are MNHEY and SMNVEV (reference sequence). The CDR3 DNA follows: TGTGCCAGCAGCCCCCGGGACAGGGGCAATGTCGAGCAGTACTTC. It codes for CASSPRDRGNVEQYF.